Each of the 4 T cell receptor beta chains below was sequenced from the same sample in a study of T cell clonotyping in hematopoietic cell transplantation. Here immunoSEQ multiplex PCR was the method, and the copy in TCRdb shows in-frame clones only, minus some. The profile shows 55,000 to 70,000 clones, over 90% of them singletons. The sample was peripheral blood mononuclear cells. The receptor set was obtained from a man aged 50-59 years in good health. Some clones in this sample may be carry-over from other donors' samples.

The J gene is TRBJ1-5, the V gene TRBV28; no reliable D call. V was trimmed by 9 bases and J by 6 bases, leaving 18 bases between them. The CDR3 sequence is 14 residues long. Germline V lookup: CDR1 MDHEN, CDR2 SYDVKM. The CDR3 spells CASMVEGSGQPQHF. The CDR3 DNA reads as TGTGCCAGTATGGTGGAAGGGAGCGGTCAGCCCCAGCATTTT.

This chain links TRBV6-5 with TRBJ1-1; TRBD1 matches at 7 bases. V shed 6 bases and J 10 bases; nucleotides not matched to a gene: 8. This CDR3 has 12 residues. Germline CDR1 MNHEY, CDR2 SVGAGI. This CDR3 is CASSQTGLGAFF. In DNA, the CDR3 is TGTGCCAGCAGCCAGACAGGGTTGGGAGCTTTCTTT.

This clone was seen a few times. V gene TRBV4-3 combines with J gene TRBJ1-5; perhaps TRBD1 as D (5 bases). CDR1 and CDR2 from the germline V gene are LGHNA and YSLEER. Trimming cost V 1 base and J 7 bases, with 11 bases left between them. The CDR3 totals 14 residues. CDR3 sequence reads: CASSQAQGDQPQHF. For the CDR3, the DNA is TGCGCCAGCAGCCAAGCTCAGGGTGACCAGCCCCAGCATTTT.

V usage is TRBV19 and J usage is TRBJ1-1; D is uncertain. The CDR3 extends over 11 amino acids. V was pared by 8 bases and J by 11 bases, with 15 bases between. The germline V gene has CDR1 LNHDA and CDR2 SQIVND (reference sequence). The CDR3 protein is CASLKGGRAFF. CDR3 in DNA: TGTGCCAGTTTGAAGGGAGGGAGGGCTTTCTTT.